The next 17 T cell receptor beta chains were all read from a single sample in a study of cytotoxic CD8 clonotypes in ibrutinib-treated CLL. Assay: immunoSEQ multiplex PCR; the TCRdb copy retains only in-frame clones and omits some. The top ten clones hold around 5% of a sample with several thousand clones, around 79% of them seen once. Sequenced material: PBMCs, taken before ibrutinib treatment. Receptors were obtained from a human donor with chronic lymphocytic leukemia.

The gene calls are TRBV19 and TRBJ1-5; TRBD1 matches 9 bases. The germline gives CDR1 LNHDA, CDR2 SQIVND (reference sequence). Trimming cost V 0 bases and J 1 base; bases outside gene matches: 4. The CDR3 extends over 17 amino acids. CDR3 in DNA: TGTGCCAGTAGTATAGATCTTGGGACAGGGAGCAATCAGCCCCAGCATTTT. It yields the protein CASSIDLGTGSNQPQHF. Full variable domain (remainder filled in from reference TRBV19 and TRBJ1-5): DGGITQSPKYLFRKEGQNVTLSCEQNLNHDAMYWYRQDPGQGLRLIYYSQIVNDFQKGDIAEGYSVSREKKESFPLTVTSAQKNPTAFYLCASSIDLGTGSNQPQHFGDGTRLSIL.

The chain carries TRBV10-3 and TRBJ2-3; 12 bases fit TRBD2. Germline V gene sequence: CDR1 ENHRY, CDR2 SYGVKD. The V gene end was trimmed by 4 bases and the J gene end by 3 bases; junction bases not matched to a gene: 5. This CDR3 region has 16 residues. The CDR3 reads CAISGGLAGYTDTQYF. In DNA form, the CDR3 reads TGTGCCATCAGTGGGGGACTAGCGGGTTATACAGATACGCAGTATTTT.

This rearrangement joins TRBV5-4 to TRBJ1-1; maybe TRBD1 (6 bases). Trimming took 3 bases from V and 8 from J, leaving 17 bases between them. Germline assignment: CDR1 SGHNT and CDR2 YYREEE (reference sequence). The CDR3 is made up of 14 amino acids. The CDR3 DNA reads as TGTGCCAGCAGCTCAAAAAACAGGGACGTCGAAGCTTTCTTT. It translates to CASSSKNRDVEAFF. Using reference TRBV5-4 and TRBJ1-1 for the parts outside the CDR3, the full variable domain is ETGVTQSPTHLIKTRGQQVTLRCSSQSGHNTVSWYQQALGQGPQFIFQYYREEENGRGNFPPRFSGLQFPNYSSELNVNALELDDSALYLCASSSKNRDVEAFFGQGTRLTVV.

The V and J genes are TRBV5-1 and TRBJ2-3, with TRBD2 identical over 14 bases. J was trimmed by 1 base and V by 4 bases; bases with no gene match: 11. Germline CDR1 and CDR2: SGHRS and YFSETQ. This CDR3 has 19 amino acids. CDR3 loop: CASSPGTSGSRLGTDTQYF. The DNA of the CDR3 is TGCGCCAGCAGCCCAGGGACTAGCGGGAGTCGGTTGGGCACAGATACGCAGTATTTT.

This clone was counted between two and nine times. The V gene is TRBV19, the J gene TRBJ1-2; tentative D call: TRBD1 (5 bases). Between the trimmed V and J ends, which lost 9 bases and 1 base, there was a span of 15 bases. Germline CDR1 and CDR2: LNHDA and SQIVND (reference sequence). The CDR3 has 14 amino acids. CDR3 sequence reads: CASGDSPYNYGYTF. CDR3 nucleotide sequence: TGTGCCAGCGGCGACAGTCCCTATAACTATGGCTACACCTTC. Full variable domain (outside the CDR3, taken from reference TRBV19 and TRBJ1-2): DGGITQSPKYLFRKEGQNVTLSCEQNLNHDAMYWYRQDPGQGLRLIYYSQIVNDFQKGDIAEGYSVSREKKESFPLTVTSAQKNPTAFYLCASGDSPYNYGYTFGSGTRLTVV.

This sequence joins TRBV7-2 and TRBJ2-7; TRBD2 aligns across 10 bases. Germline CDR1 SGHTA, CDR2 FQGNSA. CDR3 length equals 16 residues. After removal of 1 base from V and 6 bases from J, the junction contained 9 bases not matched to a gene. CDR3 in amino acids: CASSLGTSGRRLEQYF. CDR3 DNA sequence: TGTGCCAGCAGCTTAGGGACTAGCGGCAGACGTCTCGAGCAGTACTTC.

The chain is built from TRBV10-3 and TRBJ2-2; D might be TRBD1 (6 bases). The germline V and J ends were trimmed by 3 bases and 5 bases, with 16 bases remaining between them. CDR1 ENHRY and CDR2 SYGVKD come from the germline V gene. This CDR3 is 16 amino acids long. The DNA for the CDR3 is TGTGCCATCAGTGATAGGACAGCGCGGAGGACCGGGGAGCTGTTTTTT. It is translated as CAISDRTARRTGELFF.

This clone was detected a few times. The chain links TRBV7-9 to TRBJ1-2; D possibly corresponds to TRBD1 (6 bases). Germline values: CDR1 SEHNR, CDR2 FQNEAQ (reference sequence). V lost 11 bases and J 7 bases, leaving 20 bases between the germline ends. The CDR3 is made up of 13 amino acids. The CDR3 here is CAGVQGGAFGYTF. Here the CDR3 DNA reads TGTGCCGGCGTACAGGGAGGCGCCTTTGGCTACACCTTC.

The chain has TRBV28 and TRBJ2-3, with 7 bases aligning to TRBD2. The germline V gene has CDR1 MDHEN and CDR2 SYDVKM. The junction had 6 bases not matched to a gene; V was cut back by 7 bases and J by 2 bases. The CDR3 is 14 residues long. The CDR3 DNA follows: TGTGCCAGCAAACGGGGGGTAGTCACAGATACGCAGTATTTT. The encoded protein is CASKRGVVTDTQYF.

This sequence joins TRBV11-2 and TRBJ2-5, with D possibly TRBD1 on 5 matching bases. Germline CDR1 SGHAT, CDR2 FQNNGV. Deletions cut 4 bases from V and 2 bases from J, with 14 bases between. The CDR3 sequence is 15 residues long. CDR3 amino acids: CASSSQDSFQETQYF. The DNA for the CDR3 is TGTGCCAGCAGCTCGCAAGACAGTTTTCAAGAGACCCAGTACTTC.

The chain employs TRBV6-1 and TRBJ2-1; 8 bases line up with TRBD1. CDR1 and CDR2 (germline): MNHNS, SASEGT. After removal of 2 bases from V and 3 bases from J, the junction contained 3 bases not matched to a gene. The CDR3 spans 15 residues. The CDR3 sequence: CASSEIGTGYNEQFF. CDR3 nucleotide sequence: TGTGCCAGCAGTGAAATTGGGACAGGCTACAATGAGCAGTTCTTC.

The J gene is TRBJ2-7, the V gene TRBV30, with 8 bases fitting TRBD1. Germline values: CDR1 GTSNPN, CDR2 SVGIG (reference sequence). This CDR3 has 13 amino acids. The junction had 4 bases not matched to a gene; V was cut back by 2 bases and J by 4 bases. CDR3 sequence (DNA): TGTGCCTGGAGTCCGGACAGGGTGTACGAGCAGTACTTC. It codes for CAWSPDRVYEQYF.

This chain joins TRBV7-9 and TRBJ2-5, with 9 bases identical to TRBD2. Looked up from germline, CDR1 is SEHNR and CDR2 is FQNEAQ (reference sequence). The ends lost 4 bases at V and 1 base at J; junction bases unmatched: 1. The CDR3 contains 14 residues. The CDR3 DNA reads TGTGCCAGCAGCTGGGGACTAGCCCAAGAGACCCAGTACTTC. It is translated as CASSWGLAQETQYF.

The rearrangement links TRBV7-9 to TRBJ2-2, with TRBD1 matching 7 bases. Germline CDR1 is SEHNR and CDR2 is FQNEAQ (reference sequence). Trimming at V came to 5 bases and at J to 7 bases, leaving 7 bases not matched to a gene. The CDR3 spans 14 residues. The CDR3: CASSPQGMIGELFF. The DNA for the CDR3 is TGTGCCAGCAGCCCACAGGGGATGATCGGGGAGCTGTTTTTT. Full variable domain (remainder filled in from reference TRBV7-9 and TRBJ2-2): DTGVSQNPRHKITKRGQNVTFRCDPISEHNRLYWYRQTLGQGPEFLTYFQNEAQLEKSRLLSDRFSAERPKGSFSTLEIQRTEQGDSAMYLCASSPQGMIGELFFGEGSRLTVL.

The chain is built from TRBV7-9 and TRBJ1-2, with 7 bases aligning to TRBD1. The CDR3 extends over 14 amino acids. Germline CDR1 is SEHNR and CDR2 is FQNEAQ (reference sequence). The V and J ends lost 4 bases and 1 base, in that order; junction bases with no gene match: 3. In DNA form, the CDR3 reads TGTGCCAGCAGCTCGGGACAGATTAACTATGGCTACACCTTC. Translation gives CASSSGQINYGYTF. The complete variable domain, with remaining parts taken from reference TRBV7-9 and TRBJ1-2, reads DTGVSQNPRHKITKRGQNVTFRCDPISEHNRLYWYRQTLGQGPEFLTYFQNEAQLEKSRLLSDRFSAERPKGSFSTLEIQRTEQGDSAMYLCASSSGQINYGYTFGSGTRLTVV.

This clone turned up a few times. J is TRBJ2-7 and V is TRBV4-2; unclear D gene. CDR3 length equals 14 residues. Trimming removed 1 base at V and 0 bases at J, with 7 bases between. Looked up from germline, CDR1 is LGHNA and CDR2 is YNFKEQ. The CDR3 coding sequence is TGTGCCAGCAGCCAAGGTACAGACTCCTACGAGCAGTACTTC. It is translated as CASSQGTDSYEQYF.

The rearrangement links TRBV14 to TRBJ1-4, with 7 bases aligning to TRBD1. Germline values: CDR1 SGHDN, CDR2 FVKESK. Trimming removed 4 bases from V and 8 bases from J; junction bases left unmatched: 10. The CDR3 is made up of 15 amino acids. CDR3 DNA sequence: TGTGCCAGCAGCCCTACAGGGGAGCTTCGGGAAAAACTGTTTTTT. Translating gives CASSPTGELREKLFF.